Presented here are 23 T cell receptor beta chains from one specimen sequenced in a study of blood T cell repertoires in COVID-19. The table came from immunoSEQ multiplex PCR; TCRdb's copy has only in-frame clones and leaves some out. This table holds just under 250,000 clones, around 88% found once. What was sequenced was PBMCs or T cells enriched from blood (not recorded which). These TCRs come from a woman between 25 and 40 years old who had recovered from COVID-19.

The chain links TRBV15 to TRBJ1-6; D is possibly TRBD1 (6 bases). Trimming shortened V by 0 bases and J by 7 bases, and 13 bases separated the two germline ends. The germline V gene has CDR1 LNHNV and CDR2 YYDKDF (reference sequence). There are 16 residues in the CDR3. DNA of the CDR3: TGTGCCACCAGCAGAGATCCGGGACAAAGCAATTCACCCCTCCACTTT. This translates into CATSRDPGQSNSPLHF.

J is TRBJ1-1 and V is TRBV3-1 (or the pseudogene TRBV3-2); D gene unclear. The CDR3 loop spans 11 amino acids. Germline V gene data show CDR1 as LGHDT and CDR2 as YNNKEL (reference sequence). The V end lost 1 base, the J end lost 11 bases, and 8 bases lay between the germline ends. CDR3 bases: TGTGCCAGCAGCCAAGCCGGCGGGGCTTTCTTT. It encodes CASSQAGGAFF.

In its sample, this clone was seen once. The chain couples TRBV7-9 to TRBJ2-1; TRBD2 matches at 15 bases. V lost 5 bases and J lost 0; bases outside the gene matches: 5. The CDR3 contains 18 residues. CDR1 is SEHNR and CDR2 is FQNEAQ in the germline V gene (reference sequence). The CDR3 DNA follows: TGTGCCAGCAGCCGGACTAGCGGGAGGGCCATCTCCTACAATGAGCAGTTCTTC. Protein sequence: CASSRTSGRAISYNEQFF.

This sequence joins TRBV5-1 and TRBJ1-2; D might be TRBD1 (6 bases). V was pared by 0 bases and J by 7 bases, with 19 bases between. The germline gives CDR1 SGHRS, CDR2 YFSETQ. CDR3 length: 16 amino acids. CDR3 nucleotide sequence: TGCGCCAGCAGCTTGGAGGGGGGGTCAACCTCTGGTGGCTACACCTTC. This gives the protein CASSLEGGSTSGGYTF.

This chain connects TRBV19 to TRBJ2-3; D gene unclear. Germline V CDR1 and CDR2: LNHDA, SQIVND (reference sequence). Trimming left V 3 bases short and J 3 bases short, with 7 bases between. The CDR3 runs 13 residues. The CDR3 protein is CASSIPSTDTQYF. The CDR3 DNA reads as TGTGCCAGTAGTATCCCCAGTACAGATACGCAGTATTTT.

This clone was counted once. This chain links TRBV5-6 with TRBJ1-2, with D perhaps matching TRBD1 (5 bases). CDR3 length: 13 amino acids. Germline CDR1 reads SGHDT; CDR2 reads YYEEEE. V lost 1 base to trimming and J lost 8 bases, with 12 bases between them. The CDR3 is CASSLRGSPGYTF. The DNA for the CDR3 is TGTGCCAGCAGCTTGAGGGGTTCTCCAGGCTACACCTTC. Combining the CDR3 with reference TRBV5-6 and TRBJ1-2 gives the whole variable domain DAGVTQSPTHLIKTRGQQVTLRCSPKSGHDTVSWYQQALGQGPQFIFQYYEEEERQRGNFPDRFSGHQFPNYSSELNVNALLLGDSALYLCASSLRGSPGYTFGSGTRLTVV.

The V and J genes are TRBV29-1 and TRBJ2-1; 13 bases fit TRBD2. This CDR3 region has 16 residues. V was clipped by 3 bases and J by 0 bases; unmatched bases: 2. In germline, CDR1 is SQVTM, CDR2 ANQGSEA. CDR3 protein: CSVEGLAGLSYNEQFF. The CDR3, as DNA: TGCAGCGTTGAGGGACTAGCGGGACTCTCCTACAATGAGCAGTTCTTC.

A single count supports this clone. The CDR3 loop is CASSLGGATYEQYF. The DNA of the CDR3 is TGTGCCAGCAGTCTGGGGGGTGCGACCTACGAGCAGTACTTC. The J gene is TRBJ2-7, the V gene TRBV6-5, with D possibly being TRBD2 (6 bases). CDR1 MNHEY and CDR2 SVGAGI come from the germline V gene. Deletions cut 5 bases from V and 2 bases from J, with 13 bases between. This CDR3 spans 14 amino acids.

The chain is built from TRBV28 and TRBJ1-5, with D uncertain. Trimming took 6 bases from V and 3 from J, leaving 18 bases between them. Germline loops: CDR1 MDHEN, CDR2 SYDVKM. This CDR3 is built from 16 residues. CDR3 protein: CASRERTGVLNQPQHF. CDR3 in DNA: TGTGCCAGCAGAGAAAGGACCGGGGTCCTCAATCAGCCCCAGCATTTT. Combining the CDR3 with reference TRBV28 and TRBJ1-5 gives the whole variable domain DVKVTQSSRYLVKRTGEKVFLECVQDMDHENMFWYRQDPGLGLRLIYFSYDVKMKEKGDIPEGYSVSREKKERFSLILESASTNQTSMYLCASRERTGVLNQPQHFGDGTRLSIL.

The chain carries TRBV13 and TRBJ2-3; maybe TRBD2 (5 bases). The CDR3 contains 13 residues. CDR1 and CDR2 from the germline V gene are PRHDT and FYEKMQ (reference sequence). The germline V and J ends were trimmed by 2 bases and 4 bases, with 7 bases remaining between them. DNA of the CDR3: TGTGCCAGCAGCTTACGGGGTCCAGATACGCAGTATTTT. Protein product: CASSLRGPDTQYF.

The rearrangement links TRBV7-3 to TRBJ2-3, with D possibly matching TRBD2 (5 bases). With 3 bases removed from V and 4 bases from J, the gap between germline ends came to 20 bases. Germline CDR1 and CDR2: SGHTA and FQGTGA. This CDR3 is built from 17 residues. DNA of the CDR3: TGTGCCAGCAGCTTCGGAAATGTGGGAGACCCGCCAGATACGCAGTATTTT. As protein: CASSFGNVGDPPDTQYF.

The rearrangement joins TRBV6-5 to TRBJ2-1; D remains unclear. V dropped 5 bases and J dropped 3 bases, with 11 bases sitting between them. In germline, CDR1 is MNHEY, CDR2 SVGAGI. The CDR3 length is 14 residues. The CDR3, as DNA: TGTGCCAGCAGTCGGAGCCCCGACTACAATGAGCAGTTCTTC. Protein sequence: CASSRSPDYNEQFF.

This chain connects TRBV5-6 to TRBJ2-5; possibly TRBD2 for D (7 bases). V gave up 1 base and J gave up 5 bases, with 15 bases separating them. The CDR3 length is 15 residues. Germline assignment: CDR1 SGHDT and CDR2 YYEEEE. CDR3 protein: CASSLYAGEGETQYF. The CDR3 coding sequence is TGTGCCAGCAGCTTGTATGCAGGGGAGGGGGAGACCCAGTACTTC.

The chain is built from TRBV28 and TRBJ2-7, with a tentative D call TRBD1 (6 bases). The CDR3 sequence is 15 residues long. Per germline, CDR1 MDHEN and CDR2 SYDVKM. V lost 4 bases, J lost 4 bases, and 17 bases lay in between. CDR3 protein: CASSSDLQGWYEQYF. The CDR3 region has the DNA TGTGCCAGCAGTTCAGATTTACAGGGCTGGTACGAGCAGTACTTC.

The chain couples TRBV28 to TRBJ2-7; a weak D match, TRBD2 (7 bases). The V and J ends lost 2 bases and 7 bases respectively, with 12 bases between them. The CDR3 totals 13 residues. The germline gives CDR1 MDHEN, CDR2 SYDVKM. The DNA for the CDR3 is TGTGCCAGCAGTTTAGGAGGGGGGGTTGAGCAGTACTTC. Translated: CASSLGGGVEQYF.

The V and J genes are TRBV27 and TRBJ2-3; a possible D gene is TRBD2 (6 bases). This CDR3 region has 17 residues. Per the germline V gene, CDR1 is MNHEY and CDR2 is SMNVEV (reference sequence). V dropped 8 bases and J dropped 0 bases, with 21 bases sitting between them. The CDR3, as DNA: TGTGCCAGCTCGTCCGACGCGGGATTCTATAGCACAGATACGCAGTATTTT. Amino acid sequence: CASSSDAGFYSTDTQYF.

CDR3 nucleotides: TGTGCCAGCAGCGTGACCGGGACAGGGTTCGGCGAGCAGTACTTC. Its protein is CASSVTGTGFGEQYF. The genes are TRBV9 and TRBJ2-7; TRBD1 aligns across 9 bases. From germline, CDR1 is SGDLS and CDR2 YYNGEE. This CDR3 spans 15 amino acids. Trimming took 2 bases from V and 6 from J; bases not matched to a gene: 9.

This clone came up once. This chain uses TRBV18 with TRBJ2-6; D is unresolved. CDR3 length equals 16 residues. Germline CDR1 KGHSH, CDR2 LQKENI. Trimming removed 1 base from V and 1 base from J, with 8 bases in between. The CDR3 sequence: CASSPRSGSGANVLTF. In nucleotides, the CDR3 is TGTGCCAGCTCACCACGTTCAGGTTCTGGGGCCAACGTCCTGACTTTC.

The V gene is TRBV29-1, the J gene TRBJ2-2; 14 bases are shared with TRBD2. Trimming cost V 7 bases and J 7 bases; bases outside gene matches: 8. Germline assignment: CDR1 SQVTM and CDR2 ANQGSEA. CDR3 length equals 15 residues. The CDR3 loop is CSGRLAGGTDGELFF. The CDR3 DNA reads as TGCAGCGGTAGACTAGCGGGAGGGACAGACGGGGAGCTGTTTTTT.

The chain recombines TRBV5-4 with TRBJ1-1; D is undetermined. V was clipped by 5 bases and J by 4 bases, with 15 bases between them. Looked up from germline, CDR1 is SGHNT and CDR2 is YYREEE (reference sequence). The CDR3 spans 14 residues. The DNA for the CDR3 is TGTGCCAGCAGAATGACACGTCGGGGCACTGAAGCTTTCTTT. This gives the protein CASRMTRRGTEAFF.

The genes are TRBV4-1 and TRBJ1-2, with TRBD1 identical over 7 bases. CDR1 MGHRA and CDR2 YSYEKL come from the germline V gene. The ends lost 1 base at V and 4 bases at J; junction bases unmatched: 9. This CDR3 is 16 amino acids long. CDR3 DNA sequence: TGCGCCAGCAGCCAAGCCTTGACAGGGAGAATCTATGGCTACACCTTC. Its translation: CASSQALTGRIYGYTF.

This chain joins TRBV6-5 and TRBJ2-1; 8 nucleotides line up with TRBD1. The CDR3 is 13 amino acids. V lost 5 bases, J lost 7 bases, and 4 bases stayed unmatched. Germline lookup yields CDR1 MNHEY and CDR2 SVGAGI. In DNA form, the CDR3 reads TGTGCCAGCAGTACGGACAGGGAAAATGAGCAGTTCTTC. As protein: CASSTDRENEQFF.

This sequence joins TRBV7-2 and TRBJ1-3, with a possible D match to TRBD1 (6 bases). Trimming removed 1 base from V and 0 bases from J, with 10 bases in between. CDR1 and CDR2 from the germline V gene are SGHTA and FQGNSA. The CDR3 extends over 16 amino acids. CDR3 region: CASSLVTGISGNTIYF. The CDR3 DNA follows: TGTGCCAGCAGCTTAGTAACAGGGATCTCTGGAAACACCATATATTTT.